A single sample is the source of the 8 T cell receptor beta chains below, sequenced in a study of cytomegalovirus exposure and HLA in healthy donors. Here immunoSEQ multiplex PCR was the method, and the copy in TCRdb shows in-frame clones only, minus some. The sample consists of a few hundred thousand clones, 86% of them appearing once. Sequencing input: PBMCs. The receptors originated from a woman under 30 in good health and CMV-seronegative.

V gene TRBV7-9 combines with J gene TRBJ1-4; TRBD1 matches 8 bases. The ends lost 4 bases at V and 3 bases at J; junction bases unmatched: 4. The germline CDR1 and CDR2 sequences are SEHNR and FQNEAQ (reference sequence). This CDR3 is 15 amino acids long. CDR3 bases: TGTGCCAGCAGCTCCGACAGGGGTTCTAATGAAAAACTGTTTTTT. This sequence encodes CASSSDRGSNEKLFF.

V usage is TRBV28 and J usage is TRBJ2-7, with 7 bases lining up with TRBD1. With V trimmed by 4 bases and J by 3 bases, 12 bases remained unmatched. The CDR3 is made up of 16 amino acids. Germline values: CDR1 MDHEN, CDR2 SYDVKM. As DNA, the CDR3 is TGTGCCAGCAGTTCCCGATCGAAGACAGGGAGCTACGAGCAGTACTTC. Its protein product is CASSSRSKTGSYEQYF.

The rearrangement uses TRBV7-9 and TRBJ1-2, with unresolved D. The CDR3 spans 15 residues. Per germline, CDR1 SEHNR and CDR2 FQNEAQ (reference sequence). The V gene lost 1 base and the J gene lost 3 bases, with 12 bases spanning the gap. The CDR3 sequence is CASSLGSSAHYGYTF. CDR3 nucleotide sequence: TGTGCCAGCAGCTTAGGGAGCAGTGCTCACTATGGCTACACCTTC. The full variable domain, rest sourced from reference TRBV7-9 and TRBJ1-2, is DTGVSQNPRHKITKRGQNVTFRCDPISEHNRLYWYRQTLGQGPEFLTYFQNEAQLEKSRLLSDRFSAERPKGSFSTLEIQRTEQGDSAMYLCASSLGSSAHYGYTFGSGTRLTVV.

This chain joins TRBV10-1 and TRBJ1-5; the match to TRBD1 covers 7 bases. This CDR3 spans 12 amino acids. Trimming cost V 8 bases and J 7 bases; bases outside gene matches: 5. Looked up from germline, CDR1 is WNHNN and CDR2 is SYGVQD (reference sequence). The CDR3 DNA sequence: TGCGCCAGCGGTCAGGGGGAGCAGCCCCAGCATTTT. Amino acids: CASGQGEQPQHF.

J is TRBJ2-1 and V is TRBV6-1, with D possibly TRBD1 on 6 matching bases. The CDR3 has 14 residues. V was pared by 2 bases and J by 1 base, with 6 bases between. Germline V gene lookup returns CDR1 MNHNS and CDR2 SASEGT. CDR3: CASSETGSYNEQFF. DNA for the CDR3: TGTGCCAGCAGTGAAACAGGGTCCTACAATGAGCAGTTCTTC.

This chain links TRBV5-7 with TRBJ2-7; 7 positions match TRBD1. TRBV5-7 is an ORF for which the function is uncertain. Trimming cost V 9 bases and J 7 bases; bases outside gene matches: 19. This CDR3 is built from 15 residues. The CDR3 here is CATDLYGDRGGEQYF. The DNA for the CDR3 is TGTGCCACCGACCTATATGGGGACAGAGGAGGTGAGCAGTACTTC.

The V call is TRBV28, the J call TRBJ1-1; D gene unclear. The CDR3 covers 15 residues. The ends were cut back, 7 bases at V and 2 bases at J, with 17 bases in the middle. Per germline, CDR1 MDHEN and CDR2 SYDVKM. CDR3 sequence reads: CASIIGGRANTEAFF. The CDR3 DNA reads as TGTGCCAGCATAATAGGTGGGAGGGCCAACACTGAAGCTTTCTTT.

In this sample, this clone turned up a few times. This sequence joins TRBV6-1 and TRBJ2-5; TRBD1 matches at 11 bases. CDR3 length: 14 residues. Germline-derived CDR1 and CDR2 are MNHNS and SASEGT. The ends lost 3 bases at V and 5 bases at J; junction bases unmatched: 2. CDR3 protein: CASSEDRGHETQYF. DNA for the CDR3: TGTGCCAGCAGTGAGGACAGGGGGCATGAGACCCAGTACTTC.